These 5 T cell receptor beta chains were all obtained from the same sample, sequenced in a study of a mutant IDH1 vaccine in newly diagnosed glioma. The antigens of these receptors remain unknown. Assay: immunoSEQ multiplex PCR; the TCRdb copy retains only in-frame clones and omits some. There are under 70,000 clones in the sample; around 82% occur only once, and roughly 13% lies in the top ten. Time point noted: week 23, last vaccination. The investigators gave 300 ug of mutant IDH1 20-mer peptide in each vaccine dose, together with topical imiquimod. The sample in question was PBMCs, obtained from a glioma patient whose treatment included an IDH1 peptide vaccine. These receptors were collected from a young man with glioma.

The CDR3 DNA is TGTGCCAGTTCCTCACAGCTCAGCGGCTATGGCTACACCTTC. This encodes CASSSQLSGYGYTF. V is TRBV2 and J is TRBJ1-2; D not certain. The germline V and J ends were trimmed by 9 bases and 4 bases, with 18 bases remaining between them. The CDR3 extends over 14 amino acids. CDR1 SNHLY and CDR2 FYNNEI come from the germline V gene.

The chain links TRBV19 to TRBJ2-7, with D possibly matching TRBD2 (6 bases). V was clipped by 5 bases and J by 3 bases, with 14 bases between them. There are 14 residues in the CDR3. Germline-derived CDR1 and CDR2 are LNHDA and SQIVND (reference sequence). In nucleotides, the CDR3 is TGTGCCAGTAGTGAACTAGCTGGTAACTACGAGCAGTACTTC. Its protein product is CASSELAGNYEQYF. The whole variable domain, filled in from reference TRBV19 and TRBJ2-7, reads DGGITQSPKYLFRKEGQNVTLSCEQNLNHDAMYWYRQDPGQGLRLIYYSQIVNDFQKGDIAEGYSVSREKKESFPLTVTSAQKNPTAFYLCASSELAGNYEQYFGPGTRLTVT.

The rearrangement joins TRBV7-2 to TRBJ2-1; TRBD2 is a possible D gene (7 bases). Germline CDR1 reads SGHTA; CDR2 reads FQGNSA. This CDR3 spans 15 amino acids. With 1 base removed from V and 7 bases from J, the gap between germline ends came to 14 bases. In DNA, the CDR3 is TGTGCCAGCAGCTTAGTAGGGGGGGCCAGGAATGAGCAGTTCTTC. Encoded protein: CASSLVGGARNEQFF.

This chain connects TRBV15 to TRBJ2-3; D is perhaps TRBD2 (6 bases). This CDR3 contains 18 residues. The germline V gene has CDR1 LNHNV and CDR2 YYDKDF (reference sequence). Trimming stripped 5 bases from V and 0 bases from J, with 21 bases between. The CDR3 protein is CATSSWGEAESSTDTQYF. The CDR3 DNA reads as TGTGCCACCAGCTCCTGGGGGGAAGCGGAGTCTAGCACAGATACGCAGTATTTT.

The rearrangement joins TRBV27 to TRBJ1-2, with TRBD1 as a possible D gene (5 bases). Trimming removed 6 bases from V and 8 bases from J, with 19 bases in between. The CDR3 totals 14 residues. From germline, CDR1 is MNHEY and CDR2 SMNVEV (reference sequence). CDR3 amino acids: CASSWGTAADGYTF. DNA of the CDR3: TGTGCCAGCAGCTGGGGGACGGCGGCGGACGGCTACACCTTC.